These 25 T cell receptor beta chains originate from one sample sequenced in a study of blood T cell repertoires in COVID-19. Generated by immunoSEQ multiplex PCR, the TCRdb table keeps only in-frame clones and is missing some. In the table there are 200,000 to 250,000 clones, 82% of which are singletons. The source material was PBMCs or T cells enriched from blood (not recorded which). The receptors were gathered from a woman aged 55-69 years who had recovered from COVID-19.

CDR3 residues: CASSLQGSNQPQHF. The CDR3 nucleotides are TGTGCCAGCAGCTTGCAGGGGAGCAATCAGCCCCAGCATTTT. The genes are TRBV7-2 and TRBJ1-5; maybe TRBD1 (6 bases). Trimming removed 3 bases at V and 1 base at J, with 7 bases between. Germline assignment: CDR1 SGHTA and CDR2 FQGNSA. The CDR3 spans 14 residues.

In its sample, this clone was seen a few times. The chain recombines TRBV24-1 with TRBJ1-2; D call uncertain. CDR1 is KGHDR and CDR2 is SFDVKD in the germline V gene. Trimming took off 4 bases at V and 8 bases at J, with 13 bases between the two ends. This CDR3 spans 13 amino acids. The CDR3 nucleotides read TGTGCCACCAGTGACTCCGGACGGGAGGGCTACACCTTC. Translated, it gives CATSDSGREGYTF.

V and J are TRBV6-5 and TRBJ2-2; TRBD2 matches 11 bases. After removal of 6 bases from V and 4 bases from J, the junction contained 4 bases not matched to a gene. The length of the CDR3 is 15 residues. Germline V lookup: CDR1 MNHEY, CDR2 SVGAGI. The CDR3 DNA reads as TGTGCCAGCAGAGAGGGACTAGCGGTCACCGGGGAGCTGTTTTTT. It codes for CASREGLAVTGELFF.

The chain has TRBV19 and TRBJ2-7; TRBD1 agrees at 8 bases. After removal of 5 bases from V and 2 bases from J, the junction contained 8 bases not matched to a gene. Germline loops: CDR1 LNHDA, CDR2 SQIVND (reference sequence). The CDR3 loop spans 15 amino acids. The CDR3 DNA reads TGTGCCAGTAGTCTCAGACAGGGGACCCCCTACGAGCAGTACTTC. It codes for CASSLRQGTPYEQYF.

The V call is TRBV9, the J call TRBJ2-7, with 10 nucleotides matching TRBD1. V lost 1 base, J lost 2 bases, and 6 bases stayed unmatched. Germline V gene lookup returns CDR1 SGDLS and CDR2 YYNGEE. This CDR3 contains 16 residues. CDR3 region: CASSVRTGGTPYEQYF. The CDR3 coding sequence is TGTGCCAGCAGCGTACGGACAGGGGGAACACCCTACGAGCAGTACTTC.

The chain uses TRBV3-1 (or the pseudogene TRBV3-2) and TRBJ2-1; D perhaps matches TRBD1 (5 bases). Trimming removed 2 bases from V and 0 bases from J, with 20 bases in between. This CDR3 comprises 19 residues. CDR1 and CDR2 (germline): LGHDT, YNNKEL (reference sequence). The CDR3 is CASSQKPLLSRASYNEQFF. CDR3 nucleotides: TGTGCCAGCAGCCAAAAACCCCTGTTGAGCAGGGCCTCCTACAATGAGCAGTTCTTC.

The V gene is TRBV5-8, the J gene TRBJ2-1; D not certain. CDR3 size: 15 residues. Trimming shortened V by 0 bases and J by 2 bases, and 9 bases separated the two germline ends. Germline loops: CDR1 SGHTS, CDR2 YDEGEE. The CDR3 is CASSLEVGAYNEQFF. CDR3 nucleotides: TGTGCCAGCAGCTTGGAGGTGGGCGCCTACAATGAGCAGTTCTTC.

V gene TRBV6-1 combines with J gene TRBJ1-5; D call uncertain. The CDR3 sequence is 13 residues long. Germline V gene lookup returns CDR1 MNHNS and CDR2 SASEGT. V was shortened by 2 bases and J by 5 bases, with 7 bases between the two germline ends. The chain's CDR3 is CASSELGDQPQHF. The DNA for the CDR3 is TGTGCCAGCAGTGAACTGGGAGATCAGCCCCAGCATTTT.

The chain links TRBV15 to TRBJ1-6; D uncertain. There are 13 residues in the CDR3. V dropped 9 bases and J dropped 10 bases, with 16 bases sitting between them. CDR1 and CDR2 from the germline V gene are LNHNV and YYDKDF (reference sequence). DNA for the CDR3: TGTGCCACGGCCGGTGGCAGGCAGTCACCCCTCCACTTT. Amino acid sequence: CATAGGRQSPLHF.

The chain is built from TRBV7-2 and TRBJ1-1; D gene ambiguous. The CDR3 length is 13 residues. Trimming took 4 bases from V and 7 from J, leaving 13 bases between them. Per germline, CDR1 SGHTA and CDR2 FQGNSA. The CDR3 bases are TGTGCCAGCAGCTCGGGAGTCGGAGGTGAAGCTTTCTTT. Translated: CASSSGVGGEAFF. Full variable domain (missing parts from reference TRBV7-2 and TRBJ1-1): GAGVSQSPSNKVTEKGKDVELRCDPISGHTALYWYRQSLGQGLEFLIYFQGNSAPDKSGLPSDRFSAERTGGSVSTLTIQRTQQEDSAVYLCASSSGVGGEAFFGQGTRLTVV.

The V and J genes are TRBV29-1 and TRBJ2-1; 9 bases are shared with TRBD2. V lost 2 bases and J lost 9; bases outside the gene matches: 14. The CDR3 contains 16 residues. Germline CDR1 and CDR2: SQVTM and ANQGSEA. CDR3 sequence reads: CSVESQGGRGTSEQFF. The CDR3 region has the DNA TGCAGCGTTGAATCACAGGGCGGGAGGGGGACGAGTGAGCAGTTCTTC.

The V gene is TRBV24-1, the J gene TRBJ2-5; D is perhaps TRBD1 (6 bases). CDR1 and CDR2 (germline): KGHDR, SFDVKD. The CDR3 covers 15 residues. V was trimmed by 3 bases and J by 5 bases, leaving 15 bases between them. The CDR3 region is CATSDGQPPGETQYF. CDR3 sequence (DNA): TGTGCCACCAGTGATGGACAGCCCCCTGGGGAGACCCAGTACTTC.

This rearrangement joins TRBV2 to TRBJ1-2; 8 bases agree with TRBD1. The length of the CDR3 is 14 residues. In germline, CDR1 is SNHLY, CDR2 FYNNEI. V shed 0 bases and J 5 bases; nucleotides not matched to a gene: 2. As DNA, the CDR3 is TGTGCCAGCAGTGAAGCTACAGGGGGGTATGGCTACACCTTC. It specifies CASSEATGGYGYTF.

The chain has TRBV11-2 and TRBJ2-1; 12 bases are a match to TRBD2. Germline CDR1 SGHAT, CDR2 FQNNGV. The CDR3 has 15 amino acids. V shed 5 bases, J shed 4 bases, and the junction held 3 bases outside the gene matches. CDR3 loop: CASSAGLAGYNEQFF. CDR3 nucleotide sequence: TGTGCCAGCAGCGCCGGACTAGCGGGGTACAATGAGCAGTTCTTC.

CDR3 residues: CASRSQGMGNYGYTF. The CDR3 DNA is TGTGCCAGTAGGTCCCAGGGTATGGGAAACTATGGCTACACCTTC. V gene TRBV19 combines with J gene TRBJ1-2, with D possibly being TRBD1 (5 bases). The CDR3 runs to 15 residues. Germline V gene data show CDR1 as LNHDA and CDR2 as SQIVND (reference sequence). Trimming removed 6 bases from V and 2 bases from J, with 16 bases in between.

This clone was observed a single time. The chain employs TRBV11-2 and TRBJ1-2; TRBD1 matches at 9 bases. The length of the CDR3 is 13 residues. Germline lookup yields CDR1 SGHAT and CDR2 FQNNGV. J gave up 8 bases and V 5 bases, and 6 bases lay outside the gene matches. The CDR3 is CASSPWTGAGYTF. The CDR3, as DNA: TGTGCCAGCAGCCCATGGACAGGGGCCGGCTACACCTTC.

The CDR3 DNA reads as TGTGCCAGCAGCCAAGACCAGGCACTAGCTTACGAGCAGTACTTC. Translated, it gives CASSQDQALAYEQYF. The chain uses TRBV3-1 (or the pseudogene TRBV3-2) and TRBJ2-7; D is possibly TRBD2 (6 bases). CDR3 length: 15 amino acids. Germline V gene data show CDR1 as LGHDT and CDR2 as YNNKEL (reference sequence). The V gene lost 0 bases and the J gene lost 4 bases, with 13 bases spanning the gap.

V usage is TRBV7-9 and J usage is TRBJ1-2; 7 nucleotides line up with TRBD1. V lost 1 base and J lost 8; bases outside the gene matches: 4. Germline V gives CDR1 SEHNR, CDR2 FQNEAQ (reference sequence). CDR3 size: 13 residues. This CDR3 is CASSLGQGDGYTF. CDR3 DNA: TGTGCCAGCAGCTTAGGGCAGGGGGACGGCTACACCTTC.

This chain uses TRBV19 with TRBJ1-2; TRBD1 matches at 7 bases. J gave up 4 bases and V 3 bases, and 5 bases lay outside the gene matches. The CDR3 covers 14 residues. Germline CDR1 reads LNHDA; CDR2 reads SQIVND (reference sequence). CDR3 protein: CASSIDRDGYGYTF. In DNA form, the CDR3 reads TGTGCCAGTAGTATCGACAGGGATGGCTATGGCTACACCTTC.

This clone has more than one count but fewer than ten. The chain is built from TRBV4-1 and TRBJ1-3; TRBD1 matches 8 bases. This CDR3 has 16 residues. Trimming took 3 bases from V and 4 from J; bases not matched to a gene: 8. CDR1 is MGHRA and CDR2 is YSYEKL in the germline V gene. The CDR3 spells CASSQNSQGAGNTIYF. For the CDR3, the DNA is TGCGCCAGCAGCCAGAATAGTCAGGGGGCGGGAAACACCATATATTTT.

The chain links TRBV19 to TRBJ1-2; 9 bases agree with TRBD1. The junction had 3 bases not matched to a gene; V was cut back by 3 bases and J by 4 bases. The CDR3 is 14 residues long. Germline loops: CDR1 LNHDA, CDR2 SQIVND (reference sequence). CDR3 residues: CASSIPGQGYGYTF. The CDR3 nucleotides read TGTGCCAGTAGTATTCCGGGACAGGGCTATGGCTACACCTTC.

This chain uses TRBV19 with TRBJ2-5, with 8 nucleotides matching TRBD2. CDR1 LNHDA and CDR2 SQIVND come from the germline V gene (reference sequence). There are 17 residues in the CDR3. The J segment lost 2 bases and the V segment lost 3 bases, leaving 11 bases of the junction unmatched. The CDR3 loop reads CASSISRRAGVQETQYF. CDR3 sequence (DNA): TGTGCCAGTAGTATTAGTCGGCGAGCGGGGGTACAAGAGACCCAGTACTTC.

This rearrangement joins TRBV3-1 (or the pseudogene TRBV3-2) to TRBJ1-1; 8 bases match TRBD1. In germline, CDR1 is LGHDT, CDR2 YNNKEL (reference sequence). V was clipped by 3 bases and J by 5 bases; unmatched bases: 5. This CDR3 is built from 14 residues. DNA for the CDR3: TGTGCCAGCAGCCAGGGGACAGGCTGGACTGAAGCTTTCTTT. This translates into CASSQGTGWTEAFF.

In its sample, this clone was seen a few times. This chain connects TRBV20-1 to TRBJ2-1, with 8 bases fitting TRBD2. The germline gives CDR1 DFQATT, CDR2 SNEGSKA (reference sequence). This CDR3 region has 16 residues. V lost 3 bases to trimming and J lost 0 bases; unmatched junction nucleotides: 7. DNA of the CDR3: TGCAGTGCTAGTCGCGCTAGCGGGTTCTCCTACAATGAGCAGTTCTTC. Its translation: CSASRASGFSYNEQFF.

The chain couples TRBV5-1 to TRBJ2-5; D call uncertain. The CDR3 runs to 13 residues. Germline V gene sequence: CDR1 SGHRS, CDR2 YFSETQ. Trimming cost V 4 bases and J 4 bases, with 11 bases left between them. The CDR3 bases are TGCGCCAGCAGCCCAATGTCGCGAGAGACCCAGTACTTC. Translating it yields CASSPMSRETQYF.